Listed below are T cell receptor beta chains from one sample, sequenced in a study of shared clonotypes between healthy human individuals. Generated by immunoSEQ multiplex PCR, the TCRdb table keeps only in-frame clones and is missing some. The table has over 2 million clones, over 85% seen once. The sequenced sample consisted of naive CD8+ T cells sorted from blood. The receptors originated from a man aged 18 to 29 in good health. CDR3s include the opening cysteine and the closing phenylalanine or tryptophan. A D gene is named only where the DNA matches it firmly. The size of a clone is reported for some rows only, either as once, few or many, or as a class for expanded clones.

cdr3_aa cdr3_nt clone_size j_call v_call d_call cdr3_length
CASSPTAGTGRDEQYF TGTGCCAGCTCACCCACGGCCGGGACAGGGCGGGACGAGCAGTACTTC once TRBJ2-7 TRBV18 TRBD1 16
CASLDTNTGELFF TGTGCCAGCCTGGATACGAACACCGGGGAGCTGTTTTTT . TRBJ2-2 TRBV5-4 . 13
CASTRGVGTYEQYF TGTGCCAGCACCCGGGGGGTCGGAACCTACGAGCAGTACTTC . TRBJ2-7 TRBV6-1 TRBD2 14
CASSVGDIWNYGYTF TGTGCCAGCAGCGTAGGGGACATCTGGAACTATGGCTACACCTTC . TRBJ1-2 TRBV9 . 15
CASSKVEQVWQGGRDEKLFF TGTGCCAGCAGCAAAGTTGAGCAAGTGTGGCAGGGTGGTAGAGATGAAAAACTGTTTTTT . TRBJ1-4 TRBV21-1 . 20
CASSFIGTGLANYGYTF TGTGCCAGCAGTTTTATAGGGACAGGTCTAGCTAACTATGGCTACACCTTC once TRBJ1-2 TRBV27 TRBD1 17
CASSQNPGAFSYEQYF TGCGCCAGCAGCCAAAACCCGGGGGCTTTCTCCTACGAGCAGTACTTC . TRBJ2-7 TRBV4-3 . 16
CASEDRGGYEQYF TGTGCCAGCGAAGACAGGGGAGGCTACGAGCAGTACTTC . TRBJ2-7 TRBV5-4 TRBD1 13
CASRSLRGEETQYF TGTGCCAGCAGAAGCCTTAGGGGGGAGGAGACCCAGTACTTC . TRBJ2-5 TRBV6-5 . 14
CAWLLKNSYEQYF TGTGCCTGGCTTCTAAAAAACTCCTACGAGCAGTACTTC . TRBJ2-7 TRBV30 . 13
CASSLSQDLYNEQFF TGTGCCAGCAGCTTGTCACAGGATCTCTACAATGAGCAGTTCTTC . TRBJ2-1 TRBV5-4 . 15
CASSFRGTYEQYF TGTGCCAGCAGTTTTCGGGGAACCTACGAGCAGTACTTC few TRBJ2-7 TRBV28 . 13
CASSLLAGEGEQYF TGTGCCAGCAGCTTACTAGCGGGAGAGGGAGAGCAGTACTTC . TRBJ2-7 TRBV13 TRBD2 14
CASSERPWARGTQYF TGTGCCAGCAGTGAACGCCCCTGGGCTCGGGGTACGCAGTATTTT once TRBJ2-3 TRBV6-1 . 15
CASRTGAPNTEAFF TGTGCCAGCAGGACAGGGGCCCCGAACACTGAAGCTTTCTTT . TRBJ1-1 TRBV27 TRBD1 14
CSVEPRPGYEQYF TGCAGCGTTGAACCCCGGCCGGGCTACGAGCAGTACTTC . TRBJ2-7 TRBV29-1 . 13
CASSFGQGQDLGAFF TGTGCCAGCAGCTTCGGACAGGGACAAGACCTGGGAGCTTTCTTT . TRBJ1-1 TRBV7-6 TRBD1 15
CASSQKVSADTQYF TGCGCCAGCAGCCAAAAAGTAAGCGCAGATACGCAGTATTTT . TRBJ2-3 TRBV4-1 . 14
CASSPRDRAKNIQYF TGTGCCAGCAGTCCCAGGGATAGAGCCAAAAACATTCAGTACTTC . TRBJ2-4 TRBV14 . 15
CASSSLGPTYEQYF TGTGCCAGCAGTTCACTCGGTCCTACCTACGAGCAGTACTTC . TRBJ2-7 TRBV27 . 14
CSVEHVSGDSGLYEQYF TGCAGCGTTGAACACGTCTCGGGGGATTCCGGGCTCTACGAGCAGTACTTC . TRBJ2-7 TRBV29-1 . 17
CAWTYGGDTEAFF TGTGCCTGGACATATGGAGGGGACACTGAAGCTTTCTTT . TRBJ1-1 TRBV30 . 13
CALGRDSSYNEQFF TGTGCCCTCGGGCGGGACAGCTCCTACAATGAGCAGTTCTTC . TRBJ2-1 TRBV2 . 14